The rows below give T cell receptor beta chains drawn from one sample of a study of blood T cell repertoires in COVID-19. Profiling relied on immunoSEQ multiplex PCR, and the TCRdb table lists in-frame clones only, not all of them. This sample has roughly 90,000 clones, with approximately 86% found just once. The sequencing input was peripheral blood. These receptors were taken from a middle-aged man with acute or convalescent COVID-19. Both conserved end residues are part of each CDR3. The D gene is left open where the match is weak. Only some rows state a clone size, as once, few, many or a class for expanded clones.

D gene	J gene	clone size	V gene	CDR3 DNA	CDR3 protein
-	TRBJ1-6	-	TRBV3-1/TRBV3-2	TGTGCCAGCAGCCAAGGTAGACTTTCACCCCTCCACTTT	CASSQGRLSPLHF
TRBD1	TRBJ2-2	-	TRBV11-3	TGTGCCAGCAGCTTATCCACAGGGGGCACCGGGGAGCTGTTTTTT	CASSLSTGGTGELFF
-	TRBJ1-2	-	TRBV4-1	TGCGCCAGCAGCCAAGACCAGGCGGGGGCATTGGGCTACACCTTC	CASSQDQAGALGYTF
-	TRBJ1-1	-	TRBV19	TGTGCCAGTAGTATTAATGGGGGGCGCGGGAGCACTGAAGCTTTCTTT	CASSINGGRGSTEAFF
-	TRBJ2-7	-	TRBV18	TGTGCCAGCTCACCAGGCGGGCCTCCCTACGAGCAGTACTTC	CASSPGGPPYEQYF
TRBD1	TRBJ1-1	few	TRBV19	TGTGCCAGTAGTACAGACAGGGACAGGAACACTGAAGCTTTCTTT	CASSTDRDRNTEAFF
-	TRBJ2-1	-	TRBV5-1	TGCGCCAGCAGCTTGCCCAGGGGCCCTACGGTGAGCTCCTACAATGAGCAGTTCTTC	CASSLPRGPTVSSYNEQFF
-	TRBJ2-7	-	TRBV19	TGTGCCAGTAGCCGCGCCCTCGAGCGGAACGGAGACTACGAGCAGTACTTC	CASSRALERNGDYEQYF
TRBD1	TRBJ1-6	-	TRBV29-1	TGCAGCGACCCCACAAGAGGACAGGGCTCCTATAATTCACCCCTCCACTTT	CSDPTRGQGSYNSPLHF
TRBD2	TRBJ2-5	-	TRBV6-6	TGTGCCAGCAGTTATTTTGGCGGGGGGAACCAAGAGACCCAGTACTTC	CASSYFGGGNQETQYF
TRBD2	TRBJ2-3	-	TRBV24-1	TGTGCCACCAGTGATTCGGGACTAGCGGGTCCAGATACGCAGTATTTT	CATSDSGLAGPDTQYF
TRBD2	TRBJ2-3	-	TRBV7-9	TGTGCCAGCAGCTTTGGACTAGCGGGGAGCACAGATACGCAGTATTTT	CASSFGLAGSTDTQYF
TRBD1	TRBJ1-1	-	TRBV30	TGTGCCTGGAGTGGCGGACAGGGGGCGTTCGGCACTGAAGCTTTCTTT	CAWSGGQGAFGTEAFF
-	TRBJ1-6	-	TRBV7-3	TGTGCCAGCAGCTTAGGAGAGGGTTATAATTCACCCCTCCACTTT	CASSLGEGYNSPLHF
-	TRBJ1-2	once	TRBV5-1	TGCGCCAGCAGCTTGGCGTTCGGGTCTAACTATGGCTACACCTTC	CASSLAFGSNYGYTF
TRBD1	TRBJ1-4	-	TRBV25-1	TGTGCCAGTCGCCCCTACCAGGGGGCCGGTGAAAAACTGTTTTTT	CASRPYQGAGEKLFF
-	TRBJ1-4	-	TRBV30	TGTGCCTGGAGCTATACTCTGGGCTTTGCAACTAATGAAAAACTGTTTTTT	CAWSYTLGFATNEKLFF